This TCR beta chain was identified during a study of CD8 T cells in Susac syndrome. Study in general: The Susac syndrome patients were therapy-naive, on corticosteroids, or on intravenous immunoglobulin alone at blood draw.

Reverse transcription of about 0.5 to 1 ug RNA used random hexamers. One entry per CDR3 protein results from TCRdb running MiXCR on the immunoSEQ multiplex PCR reads. Of under 200,000 distinct CDR3 sequences in the sample, 94% are singletons; the top ten hold 0.12%. There are 13 residues in the CDR3. Germline values: CDR1 LGHDT, CDR2 YNNKEL (reference sequence). V gave up 8 bases and J gave up 4 bases, with 14 bases separating them. This TCR was recovered from a human donor with Susac syndrome. The chain joins TRBV3-1 to TRBJ1-1; tentative D call: TRBD1 (5 bases). Sequencing was carried out using CD4+ T cells from PBMCs. The CDR3 nucleotides read TGTGCCAGCTTTGCGGGACCAAGCACTGAAGCTTTCTTT. Encoded protein: CASFAGPSTEAFF.